Listed here is a single TCR beta chain. The data were taken from a study of blood T cell repertoires in COVID-19. In the authors' workflow: Reference gene primer amplification gave estimated nucleated cell counts. Sequenced by immunoSEQ multiplex PCR; TCRdb stores in-frame clones only, minus some. V and J calls and clone size follow that table, whereas D and trimming were derived from the DNA. The sample lists 150,000 to 200,000 clones; more than 80% were seen once. Individuals aged roughly 18 to 95 years were recruited from roughly 23 US areas. Recovered participants had two consecutive negative NP/OP PCR tests, healthcare professional clearance, or symptom resolution. Trimming took 2 bases from V and 0 from J, leaving 13 bases between them. The germline V gene encodes CDR1 GTSNPN and CDR2 SVGIG (reference sequence). This CDR3 region has 16 residues.

The source material was PBMCs or T cells enriched from blood (not recorded which). The clonotype originates from a man aged 35 to 55 who had recovered from COVID-19. The chain employs TRBV30 and TRBJ1-4; D perhaps matches TRBD1 (6 bases). The DNA for the CDR3 is TGTGCCTGGAGTCCGGACAGCAGTACAACTAATGAAAAACTGTTTTTT. It translates to CAWSPDSSTTNEKLFF.